This TCR beta chain was documented in a study of regulatory T cells in long-lasting Graves disease. Study-wide context: To qualify as persistent, Graves' disease required over 5 years of antithyroid drugs with positive TSH receptor antibodies. Study-level points and caveats: Public clonotype sharing was higher in persistent than newly diagnosed patients.

Comments on this clonotype: Its cognate antigen is unknown.

CDR3-region Arm-PCR and iRepertoire HTBI primers produced the TCR beta libraries. TCRdb reprocessed the multiplex PCR reads with MiXCR, giving one entry per CDR3 protein. The sample consists of approximately 290,000 distinct CDR3 sequences, around 21% of them appearing once. Time point denoted: persistent/refractory GD, antithyroid drugs over 5 years with positive TRAb. The TCR library was made from RNA extracted from PBMCs. This TCR was recovered from a female donor with Graves disease. The starting material was peripheral blood mononuclear cells (PBMCs), obtained when the disease was refractory, from a patient treated with antithyroid drugs.

CDR3: CASSEDVGSTDTQYF. The DNA of the CDR3 is TGTGCCAGCAGTGAAGATGTGGGCAGCACAGATACGCAGTATTTT. This chain uses TRBV6-1 with TRBJ2-3; no definite D call. The germline V and J ends were trimmed by 1 base and 0 bases, with 8 bases remaining between them. Germline loops: CDR1 MNHNS, CDR2 SASEGT. The CDR3 is 15 residues long.